This entry describes one T cell receptor beta chain. Its antigen is unknown. Preparing the TCRbeta library involved the use of unique molecular identifiers. One entry per CDR3 protein, called by TCRdb with MiXCR from the PCR reads. Of 500,000 to 750,000 distinct CDR3 sequences in the sample, about an eighth were seen once. The data were obtained in a study of T-cell reconstitution after alpha-beta-depleted transplantation in children. The CDR3 consists of 17 residues. V trimming: 4 bases; J trimming: 4 bases; junction bases outside the gene matches: 8. Germline-derived CDR1 and CDR2 are MDHEN and SYDVKM. Findings and limits, study-wide: When one year had passed after transplant, most T-cell counts and diversity came from newly produced T cells. High day-60 TCRbeta diversity in some patients came from surviving recipient T cells and thymic progenitors. At around two months after transplant, the alpha-beta T cells were reportedly derived from several hundred expanded clones that came from non-depleted graft cells.

The sequence came from a male patient between 5 and 17 years old who had a stem cell transplant for acute myeloid leukemia, so the T cells may come from the graft donor. The sample consisted of PBMCs, mostly from graft donor cells, taken 360 days after TCRalphabeta/CD19-depleted stem cell transplant. V usage is TRBV28 and J usage is TRBJ2-1, with 12 bases that match TRBD2. CDR3 nucleotide sequence: TGTGCCAGCAGTTCCTCAGGACTAGCGGGGTCGTACAATGAGCAGTTCTTC. This translates into CASSSSGLAGSYNEQFF. Full variable domain (outside the CDR3, taken from reference TRBV28 and TRBJ2-1): DVKVTQSSRYLVKRTGEKVFLECVQDMDHENMFWYRQDPGLGLRLIYFSYDVKMKEKGDIPEGYSVSREKKERFSLILESASTNQTSMYLCASSSSGLAGSYNEQFFGPGTRLTVL.